This TCR beta chain was sequenced in a study of blood T cells in healthy people across ages. It was with a sample-barcoded 5' primer and a J-beta primer mix that a second PCR of about 6 to 12 cycles was run. MiXCR was run by TCRdb on the 5' RACE reads, yielding one entry per CDR3 protein. Here the sample spans about 640,000 distinct CDR3 sequences, around three fifths being singletons. The receptor was derived from a man aged 60-69 years in good health. The sample consisted of blood.

The CDR3 coding sequence is TGTGCCAGCAGCCTCACGGGGGGGCAGTACAATGAGCAGTTCTTC. Translated: CASSLTGGQYNEQFF. The chain is built from TRBV9 and TRBJ2-1; 8 nucleotides align to TRBD2. V dropped 4 bases and J dropped 4; count of bases not matched to a gene: 7. The CDR3 is 15 residues long. CDR1 and CDR2 from the germline V gene are SGDLS and YYNGEE. The full variable domain, its missing parts supplied by reference TRBV9 and TRBJ2-1, is DSGVTQTPKHLITATGQRVTLRCSPRSGDLSVYWYQQSLDQGLQFLIQYYNGEERAKGNILERFSAQQFPDLHSELNLSSLELGDSALYFCASSLTGGQYNEQFFGPGTRLTVL.